This T cell receptor beta chain comes out of a study of blood T cell repertoires in COVID-19. About the study: PBMCs, B-cell-depleted T cells, or T cells provided the cDNA or gDNA that made up the material.

Germline CDR1 MGHRA, CDR2 YSYEKL. The CDR3 has 15 amino acids. V lost 0 bases and J lost 9, with 15 bases in between. In the original processing: Using reference gene primer amplification, nucleated cell counts were estimated. Measured with immunoSEQ multiplex PCR; TCRdb has only the in-frame clones, and not every one. D and trimming come from the DNA, and the V and J calls and clone size come from that table. Here the sample spans about 100,000 clones, just over 85% being singletons. The chain recombines TRBV4-1 with TRBJ1-5; D is unresolved. The sequence came from a human donor in a cohort sampled during active COVID-19. The sequenced sample consisted of peripheral blood. CDR3 sequence: CASSQDHSAVGPQHF. The CDR3 DNA sequence: TGCGCCAGCAGCCAAGATCATAGCGCGGTTGGGCCCCAGCATTTT.